This passage covers 3 T cell receptor beta chains from one sample sequenced in a study of T cell responses to AZD1222 COVID-19 vaccine. The table came from immunoSEQ multiplex PCR; TCRdb's copy has only in-frame clones and leaves some out. The sample yields 90,000 to 120,000 clones, approximately 90% seen once. The specimen comprised peripheral blood, sampled on day 0 of AZD1222 vaccination. The receptors were gathered from an adult in good health.

The chain links TRBV3-1 (or the pseudogene TRBV3-2) to TRBJ1-4; TRBD1 matches 8 bases. Trimming took 1 base from V and 1 from J; bases not matched to a gene: 2. The CDR3 extends over 16 amino acids. Per the germline V gene, CDR1 is LGHDT and CDR2 is YNNKEL (reference sequence). The DNA of the CDR3 is TGTGCCAGCAGCCAAGCCGGACAGGGAACTAATGAAAAACTGTTTTTT. It specifies CASSQAGQGTNEKLFF.

The chain joins TRBV7-2 to TRBJ2-3; weak D call: TRBD1 (7 bases). This CDR3 is built from 16 residues. The germline gives CDR1 SGHTA, CDR2 FQGNSA. Trimming shortened V by 4 bases and J by 4 bases, and 18 bases separated the two germline ends. The CDR3 DNA is TGTGCCAGCAGCTCTCGACAGGGTAGGGGGGCAGATACGCAGTATTTT. Encoded protein: CASSSRQGRGADTQYF.

This chain uses TRBV19 with TRBJ2-7; D ambiguous. Germline loops: CDR1 LNHDA, CDR2 SQIVND (reference sequence). This CDR3 is 13 amino acids long. The V and J ends lost 7 bases and 0 bases respectively, with 10 bases between them. The CDR3 spells CASKSADSYEQYF. The CDR3 bases are TGTGCCAGTAAGTCGGCTGACTCCTACGAGCAGTACTTC.